Following are 10 T cell receptor beta chains from one sample sequenced in a study of T cells after yellow fever vaccination. TCRdb re-analysed the 5' RACE reads in MiXCR, keeping a single row per CDR3 protein. The table records roughly 160,000 distinct CDR3 sequences, roughly 9% of them present only once. This sample comprised CD8+ T cells sorted from PBMCs, obtained 45 days after the yellow fever booster vaccination. These receptors all come from a man aged 18 to 30 who received the YFV17D yellow fever vaccine.

Many counts were recorded for this clonotype. For the CDR3, the DNA is TGTGCCAGCAGCCAATTGCGGGGGGACTACAATGAGCAGTTCTTC. Translating it yields CASSQLRGDYNEQFF. The chain links TRBV4-2 to TRBJ2-1; 8 nucleotides line up with TRBD2. From germline, CDR1 is LGHNA and CDR2 YNFKEQ. The CDR3 has 15 amino acids. V lost 2 bases, J lost 3 bases, and 3 bases stayed unmatched.

This clonotype was detected only a few times. V gene TRBV27 combines with J gene TRBJ1-2, with 12 bases aligning to TRBD1. Trimming removed 4 bases from V and 8 bases from J; junction bases left unmatched: 8. The CDR3 is 15 amino acids. CDR1 MNHEY and CDR2 SMNVEV come from the germline V gene (reference sequence). CDR3 in DNA: TGTGCCAGCAGTTCTCCGGGACAGGGGGCGAGGGGCTACACCTTC. Translated, it gives CASSSPGQGARGYTF.

V gene TRBV6-5 combines with J gene TRBJ1-1; 7 bases align to TRBD1. Trimming took 6 bases from V and 5 from J; bases not matched to a gene: 9. Germline lookup yields CDR1 MNHEY and CDR2 SVGAGI. The CDR3 sequence is 14 residues long. The CDR3 sequence: CASSLGAGGTEAFF. CDR3 nucleotide sequence: TGTGCCAGCAGCCTAGGGGCAGGGGGGACTGAAGCTTTCTTT.

This clonotype was seen only a few times. The V and J genes are TRBV4-3 and TRBJ1-3; TRBD1 aligns across 7 bases. Losses at the gene ends were 4 bases for V and 6 bases for J; bases not matched to a gene: 9. This CDR3 spans 15 amino acids. Per the germline V gene, CDR1 is LGHNA and CDR2 is YSLEER. CDR3 sequence: CASSPGQSLINTIYF. The DNA for the CDR3 is TGCGCCAGCAGCCCGGGACAGTCCCTGATAAACACCATATATTTT.

This clonotype showed up many times. The chain couples TRBV6-2 or TRBV6-3 to TRBJ1-2; D is uncertain. This CDR3 has 12 residues. Trimming left V 11 bases short and J 2 bases short, with 12 bases between. Germline CDR1 reads MNHEY; CDR2 reads SVGEGT. The CDR3 DNA reads as TGTGCCTCCCGGGAGATGAACTATGGCTACACCTTC. Translated: CASREMNYGYTF.

This sequence joins TRBV7-9 and TRBJ2-1, with D possibly being TRBD2 (5 bases). From germline, CDR1 is SEHNR and CDR2 FQNEAQ (reference sequence). Trimming left V 7 bases short and J 7 bases short, with 11 bases between. This CDR3 comprises 12 residues. The CDR3 nucleotides read TGTGCCAGCACCGCGACGGGGAATGAGCAGTTCTTC. It translates to CASTATGNEQFF.

A word on this clonotype: A single base is all that separates this from a far larger clone, so a read error is likely. The CDR3 coding sequence is TGTGCCAGCACCTTAGGAGAGACCCAGTACTTC. Encoded protein: CASTLGETQYF. The chain couples TRBV12-3 or TRBV12-4 to TRBJ2-5; unclear D gene. Trimming took 7 bases from V and 4 from J, leaving 7 bases between them. The CDR3 runs to 11 residues.

V is TRBV6-2 or TRBV6-3 and J is TRBJ1-5; D gene uncertain. The germline V and J ends were trimmed by 5 bases and 6 bases, with 11 bases remaining between them. CDR1 is MNHEY and CDR2 is SVGEGT in the germline V gene. CDR3 length: 13 residues. CDR3 nucleotide sequence: TGTGCCAGCAGTGCCAGGACGAGTCAGCCCCAGCATTTT. This gives the protein CASSARTSQPQHF.

The CDR3 DNA follows: TGTGCCACCAGTGATGGGACGACTAGATCGGACGAGCAGTACGTC. Amino acids: CATSDGTTRSDEQYV. V gene TRBV24-1 combines with J gene TRBJ2-7, with D maybe TRBD2 (6 bases). CDR3 length: 15 amino acids. The V and J ends lost 3 bases and 5 bases respectively, with 16 bases between them. CDR1 is KGHDR and CDR2 is SFDVKD in the germline V gene.

This clonotype was picked up a small number of times. This chain links TRBV7-9 with TRBJ2-6; no firm D call. This CDR3 comprises 15 residues. Germline assignment: CDR1 SEHNR and CDR2 FQNEAQ (reference sequence). The germline V and J ends were trimmed by 1 base and 4 bases, with 8 bases remaining between them. Here the CDR3 DNA reads TGTGCCAGCAGCTTAGGAGGCTCCGGGGCCAACGTCCTGACTTTC. It encodes CASSLGGSGANVLTF.